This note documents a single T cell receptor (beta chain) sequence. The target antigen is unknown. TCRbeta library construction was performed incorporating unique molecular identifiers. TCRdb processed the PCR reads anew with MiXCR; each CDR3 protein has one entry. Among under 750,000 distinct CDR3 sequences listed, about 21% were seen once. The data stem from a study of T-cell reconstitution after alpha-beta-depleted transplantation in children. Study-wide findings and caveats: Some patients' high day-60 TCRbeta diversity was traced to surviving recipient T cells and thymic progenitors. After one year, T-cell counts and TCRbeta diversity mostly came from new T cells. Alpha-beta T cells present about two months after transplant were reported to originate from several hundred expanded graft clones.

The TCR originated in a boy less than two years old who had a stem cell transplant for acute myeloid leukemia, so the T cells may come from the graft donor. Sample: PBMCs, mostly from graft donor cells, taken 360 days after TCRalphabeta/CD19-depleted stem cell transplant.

The CDR3, as DNA: TGTGCCAGCAGTTATTTCCCTGTGGGAGAGACCCAGTACTTC. It codes for CASSYFPVGETQYF. This chain links TRBV6-5 with TRBJ2-5; D is uncertain. The germline V gene encodes CDR1 MNHEY and CDR2 SVGAGI. The CDR3 is 14 amino acids. V lost 3 bases to trimming and J lost 4 bases, with 12 bases between them.